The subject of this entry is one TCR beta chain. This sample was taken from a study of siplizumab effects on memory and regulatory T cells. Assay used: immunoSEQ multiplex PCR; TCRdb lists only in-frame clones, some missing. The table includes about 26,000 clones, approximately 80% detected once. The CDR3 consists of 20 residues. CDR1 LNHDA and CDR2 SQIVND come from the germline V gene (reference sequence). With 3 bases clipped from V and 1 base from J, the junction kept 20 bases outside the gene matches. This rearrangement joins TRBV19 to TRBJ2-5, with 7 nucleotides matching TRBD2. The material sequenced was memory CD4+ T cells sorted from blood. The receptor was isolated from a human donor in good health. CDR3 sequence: CASSIWVREHGRVCQETQYF. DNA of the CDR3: TGTGCCAGTAGTATTTGGGTGCGGGAGCATGGTCGGGTTTGCCAAGAGACCCAGTACTTC.